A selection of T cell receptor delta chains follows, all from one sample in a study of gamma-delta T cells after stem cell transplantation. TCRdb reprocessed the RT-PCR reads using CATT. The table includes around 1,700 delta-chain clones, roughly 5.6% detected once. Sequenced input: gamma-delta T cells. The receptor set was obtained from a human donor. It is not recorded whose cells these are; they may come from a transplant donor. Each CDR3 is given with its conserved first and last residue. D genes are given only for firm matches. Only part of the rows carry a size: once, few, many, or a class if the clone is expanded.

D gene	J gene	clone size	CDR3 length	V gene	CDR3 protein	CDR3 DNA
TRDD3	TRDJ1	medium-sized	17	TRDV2	CACDTVWMGDTTDKLIF	TGTGCCTGTGACACCGTATGGATGGGGGATACCACCGATAAACTCATCTTT
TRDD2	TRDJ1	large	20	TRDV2	CACDNLPTGSRGEGTDKLIF	TGTGCCTGTGACAACCTTCCTACGGGGAGCCGGGGGGAGGGCACCGATAAACTCATCTTT
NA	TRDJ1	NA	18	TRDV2	CACEPMTTTVSITDKLIF	TGTGCCTGTGAACCTATGACCACTACAGTGAGCATCACCGATAAACTCATCTTT
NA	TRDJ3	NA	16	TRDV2	CACDILDPGDTRHIFF	TGTGCCTGTGACATACTGGACCCCGGGGACACCCGACATATTTTTTTC
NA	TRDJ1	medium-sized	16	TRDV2	CACDTMGTRGTDKLIF	TGTGCCTGTGACACAATGGGGACCAGGGGGACCGATAAACTCATCTTT
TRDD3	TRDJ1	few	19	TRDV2	CACDSLLGDTQGMADKLIF	TGTGCCTGTGACTCTCTACTGGGGGATACGCAGGGGATGGCCGATAAACTCATCTTC
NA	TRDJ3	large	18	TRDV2	CACDTAGGGSWDTRQMFF	TGTGCCTGTGACACCGCGGGGGGCGGCTCCTGGGACACCCGACAGATGTTTTTC
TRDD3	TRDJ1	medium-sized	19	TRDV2	CACDLLGDKGQRGTDKLIF	TGTGCCTGTGACCTACTGGGGGATAAGGGGCAGAGGGGCACCGATAAACTCATCTTT
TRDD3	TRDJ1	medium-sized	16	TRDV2	CACDLLGDPVTDKLIF	TGTGCCTGTGATTTACTGGGGGACCCGGTGACCGATAAACTCATCTTT
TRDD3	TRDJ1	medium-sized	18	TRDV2	CACDIVRNWGTSTDKLIF	TGTGCCTGTGACATTGTTCGGAACTGGGGGACATCCACCGATAAACTCATCTTT
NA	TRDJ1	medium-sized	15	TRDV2	CACDQYPTLDTKLIF	TGTGCCTGTGACCAATATCCTACGCTGGATACAAAACTCATCTTT
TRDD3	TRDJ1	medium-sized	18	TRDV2	CACDTVGTGGLAADKLIF	TGTGCCTGTGACACCGTAGGGACTGGGGGATTAGCGGCCGATAAACTCATCTTT
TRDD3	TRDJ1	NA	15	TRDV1	CALGGTGGYPDKLIF	TGTGCTCTTGGGGGGACTGGGGGATACCCCGATAAACTCATCTTT
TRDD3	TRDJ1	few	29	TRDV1	CALGELDFLLLGDTLRRNVPHGYTDKLIF	TGTGCTCTTGGGGAACTCGACTTCCTGTTACTGGGGGATACCCTACGACGAAATGTCCCGCACGGGTACACCGATAAACTCATCTTT
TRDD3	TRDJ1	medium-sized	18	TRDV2	CACDPLGDMPSNTDKLIF	TGTGCCTGTGATCCTCTGGGGGATATGCCTTCGAACACCGATAAACTCATCTTT
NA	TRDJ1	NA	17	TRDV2	CACDRVGVPGFTDKLIF	TGTGCCTGTGACAGGGTGGGGGTTCCCGGTTTCACCGATAAACTCATCTTT
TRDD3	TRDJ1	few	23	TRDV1	CALGELVVLRTAGGYGNTDKLIF	TGTGCTCTTGGGGAATTAGTTGTCCTACGGACTGCTGGGGGATACGGGAACACCGATAAACTCATCTTT
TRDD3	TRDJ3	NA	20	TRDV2	CACDPLLGDTPSCDTRQMFF	TGTGCCTGTGACCCACTCCTGGGGGATACGCCCTCCTGTGACACCCGCCAGATGTTTTTC
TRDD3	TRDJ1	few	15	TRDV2	CACDGITGDKDKLIF	TGTGCCTGTGACGGCATAACTGGGGATAAGGATAAACTCATCTTT
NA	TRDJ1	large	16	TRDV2	CACESMTAPLKEELIF	TGTGCCTGTGAGTCTATGACTGCGCCTTTGAAGGAAGAACTCATCTTT
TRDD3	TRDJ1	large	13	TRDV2	CACDPLGDGKLIF	TGTGCCTGTGACCCACTGGGGGATGGTAAACTCATCTTT
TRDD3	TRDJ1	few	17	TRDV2	CACDSLRGIRDTDKLIF	TGTGCCTGTGACTCTCTCCGGGGGATACGAGACACCGATAAACTCATCTTT
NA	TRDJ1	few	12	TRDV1	CALGLFPLGLIF	TGTGCTCTTGGTCTATTCCCCCTTGGACTCATCTTT
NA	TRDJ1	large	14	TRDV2	CACDPMMTTDKLIF	TGTGCCTGTGACCCCATGATGACGACCGATAAACTCATCTTT
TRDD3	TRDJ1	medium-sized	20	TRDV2	CACDTLRTGAKSPYTDKLIF	TGTGCCTGTGACACGTTGCGGACTGGGGCGAAGAGTCCGTACACCGATAAACTCATCTTT
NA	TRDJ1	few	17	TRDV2	CARDTVGNNRGTDKLIF	TGTGCCCGTGACACCGTGGGGAACAACCGGGGCACCGATAAACTCATCTTT
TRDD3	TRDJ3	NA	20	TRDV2	CACDPATGDVLSCDTRQMFF	TGTGCCTGTGACCCCGCCACTGGGGACGTCCTCTCCTGTGACACCCGCCAGATGTTTTTC
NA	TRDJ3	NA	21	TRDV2	CACDTAAHGVISSLDTRQMFF	TGTGCCTGTGACACCGCGGCCCACGGGGTCATAAGCTCCTTGGACACCCGACAGATGTTTTTC
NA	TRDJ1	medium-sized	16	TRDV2	CACDTVGKFYTDKLIF	TGTGCCTGTGACACCGTGGGCAAATTTTACACCGATAAACTCATCTTT
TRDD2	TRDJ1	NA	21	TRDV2	CARDTMGPSYEGRGYTDKLIF	TGTGCCCGTGACACCATGGGACCTTCCTACGAGGGTCGGGGATACACCGATAAACTCATCTTT
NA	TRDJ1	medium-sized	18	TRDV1	CALGEYWPRTGKTDKLIF	TGTGCTCTTGGGGAATATTGGCCCCGTACTGGGAAAACCGATAAACTCATCTTT
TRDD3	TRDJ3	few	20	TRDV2	CACDPATGDVLSCDPRQMFF	TGTGCCTGTGACCCCGCCACTGGGGACGTCCTCTCCTGTGACCCCCGCCAGATGTTTTTC
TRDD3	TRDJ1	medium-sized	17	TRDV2	CACDTVLGGSQRGELIF	TGTGCCTGTGACACCGTCCTGGGGGGAAGTCAGCGGGGTGAACTCATCTTT
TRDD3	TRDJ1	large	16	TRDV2	CACDGLGDWVVDKLIF	TGTGCCTGTGACGGACTGGGGGATTGGGTCGTCGATAAACTCATCTTT
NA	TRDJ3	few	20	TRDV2	CACDTPVDHPSSCDPRPMFF	TGTGCCTGTGACACGCCGGTGGACCATCCCAGCTCCTGTGACCCCCGCCCGATGTTTTTC
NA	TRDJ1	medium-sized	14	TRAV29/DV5	CAPGEALRTDKLIF	TGTGCTCCAGGCGAGGCCTTGCGCACCGATAAACTCATCTTT
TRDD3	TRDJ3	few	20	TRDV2	CACDPLLGDTPSCDTRPMFF	TGTGCCTGTGACCCACTCCTGGGGGATACGCCCTCCTGTGACACCCGCCCGATGTTTTTC
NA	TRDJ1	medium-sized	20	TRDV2	CACDTLPSLGDPSATEELIF	TGTGCCTGTGACACCCTCCCTTCCTTGGGGGATCCTTCTGCAACCGAAGAACTCATCTTT
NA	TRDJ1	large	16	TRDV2	CACDTLGDANTDKLIF	TGTGCCTGTGACACCCTCGGGGATGCTAACACCGATAAACTCATCTTT
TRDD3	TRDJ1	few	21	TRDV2	CACEAITGGYPDRGYTDKLIF	TGTGCCTGTGAAGCCATTACTGGGGGATATCCCGATCGGGGTTACACCGATAAACTCATCTTT
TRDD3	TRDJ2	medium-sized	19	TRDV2	CACDTLAGDTSRLTAQLFF	TGTGCCTGTGACACCCTAGCGGGGGATACCAGCCGCTTGACAGCACAACTCTTCTTT
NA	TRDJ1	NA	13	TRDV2	CACDKLRTDKLIF	TGTGCCTGTGACAAGCTCCGGACCGATAAACTCATCTTT
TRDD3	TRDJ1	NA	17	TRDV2	CACDALLGDTRTDKLIF	TGTGCCTGTGACGCTTTACTGGGGGATACGCGCACCGATAAACTCATCTTT
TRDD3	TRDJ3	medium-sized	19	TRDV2	CACDQTGGPSSWDTRQMFF	TGTGCCTGTGACCAGACTGGGGGTCCCAGCTCCTGGGACACCCGACAGATGTTTTTC
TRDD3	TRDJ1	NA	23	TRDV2	CACDHTPQAASEGELGDTRKLIF	TGTGCCTGTGATCACACTCCGCAGGCCGCCTCGGAGGGGGAACTGGGGGATACGAGAAAACTCATCTTT
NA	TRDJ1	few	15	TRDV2	CACDTVGPYTDKLIF	TGTGCCTGTGACACCGTGGGGCCGTACACCGATAAACTCATCTTT